These 17 T cell receptor beta chains originate from one sample sequenced in a study of blood T cell repertoires in COVID-19. Sequencing was performed with immunoSEQ multiplex PCR; in TCRdb, only in-frame clones are kept and a portion is missing. The sample consists of almost 400,000 clones, 85% to 90% of them appearing once. The sample taken for sequencing was PBMCs or T cells enriched from blood (not recorded which). The receptors come from a woman aged 25 to 45 who had recovered from COVID-19.

This chain links TRBV30 with TRBJ2-7; no reliable D call. Looked up from germline, CDR1 is GTSNPN and CDR2 is SVGIG (reference sequence). Trimming removed 2 bases from V and 5 bases from J, with 16 bases in between. The CDR3 totals 14 residues. The CDR3: CAWSLGPQLNEQYF. The CDR3 bases are TGTGCCTGGAGTCTCGGCCCTCAACTAAACGAGCAGTACTTC.

V gene TRBV12-3 or TRBV12-4 combines with J gene TRBJ2-7, with TRBD2 matching over 8 bases. The CDR3 spans 13 residues. After removal of 5 bases from V and 3 bases from J, the junction contained 3 bases not matched to a gene. The DNA for the CDR3 is TGTGCCAGCAGTCTTAGCGGGAACTACGAGCAGTACTTC. The encoded protein is CASSLSGNYEQYF.

The chain couples TRBV5-4 to TRBJ2-3, with D perhaps matching TRBD2 (6 bases). The CDR3 runs 13 residues. Per germline, CDR1 SGHNT and CDR2 YYREEE (reference sequence). Deletions cut 4 bases from V and 4 bases from J, with 10 bases between. CDR3 loop: CASSGGLADTQYF. The CDR3 DNA sequence: TGTGCCAGCAGCGGAGGGTTGGCAGATACGCAGTATTTT.

The V and J genes are TRBV9 and TRBJ2-7; no reliable D call. The CDR3 length is 15 residues. The germline gives CDR1 SGDLS, CDR2 YYNGEE. Trimming shortened V by 4 bases and J by 3 bases, and 17 bases separated the two germline ends. The CDR3, as DNA: TGTGCCAGCAGCACCAGCGACTCCCTCTTCTACGAGCAGTACTTC. This encodes CASSTSDSLFYEQYF.

The chain employs TRBV7-3 and TRBJ2-1, with a weak D call TRBD2 (5 bases). Germline V gives CDR1 SGHTA, CDR2 FQGTGA. V was clipped by 2 bases and J by 2 bases, with 7 bases between them. The CDR3 consists of 14 residues. CDR3 protein: CASSLGGPYNEQFF. CDR3 nucleotide sequence: TGTGCCAGCAGCTTAGGAGGACCCTACAATGAGCAGTTCTTC.

The chain combines TRBV6-5 with TRBJ2-7, with a weak D call TRBD2 (5 bases). Trimming stripped 6 bases from V and 3 bases from J, with 18 bases between. Germline V gene sequence: CDR1 MNHEY, CDR2 SVGAGI. The CDR3 is made up of 15 amino acids. The CDR3: CASSPIEGVRYEQYF. CDR3 DNA: TGTGCCAGCAGCCCGATTGAGGGAGTTCGCTACGAGCAGTACTTC.

The chain carries TRBV30 and TRBJ2-7; TRBD1 matches at 7 bases. V was clipped by 1 base and J by 3 bases; unmatched bases: 6. The germline gives CDR1 GTSNPN, CDR2 SVGIG (reference sequence). The CDR3 sequence is 14 residues long. DNA for the CDR3: TGTGCCTGGAGTGCCCGACAGGGTCACTACGAGCAGTACTTC. Protein sequence: CAWSARQGHYEQYF. Combining the CDR3 with reference TRBV30 and TRBJ2-7 gives the whole variable domain SQTIHQWPATLVQPVGSPLSLECTVEGTSNPNLYWYRQAAGRGLQLLFYSVGIGQISSEVPQNLSASRPQDRQFILSSKKLLLSDSGFYLCAWSARQGHYEQYFGPGTRLTVT.

This clone came up once. The chain joins TRBV29-1 to TRBJ1-1; a possible D gene is TRBD1 (5 bases). CDR3 size: 13 residues. Trimming shortened V by 4 bases and J by 0 bases, and 9 bases separated the two germline ends. The germline V gene has CDR1 SQVTM and CDR2 ANQGSEA. CDR3 DNA: TGCAGCGTTGGAAGGGGCATGAACACTGAAGCTTTCTTT. This codes for CSVGRGMNTEAFF.

The chain couples TRBV21-1 to TRBJ2-5; TRBD2, as called in the table, went unchecked against the DNA. TRBV21-1 is a documented pseudogene. This CDR3 has 17 residues. In DNA form, the CDR3 reads TGTGCCAGCAGCAAAGGCGGGAAGCGGGAGAGGCAAGAGACCCAGTACTTC. The encoded protein is CASSKGGKRERQETQYF.

This chain connects TRBV3-1 (or the pseudogene TRBV3-2) to TRBJ1-1; D might be TRBD1 (6 bases). Germline CDR1 LGHDT, CDR2 YNNKEL (reference sequence). The CDR3 has 13 residues. The V end was cut by 1 base, the J end by 8 bases, with 11 bases between. CDR3 in amino acids: CASSQGGQTEAFF. Here the CDR3 DNA reads TGTGCCAGCAGCCAAGGTGGACAGACCGAAGCTTTCTTT.

V gene TRBV18 combines with J gene TRBJ2-3, with TRBD2 identical over 12 bases. V dropped 4 bases and J dropped 4; count of bases not matched to a gene: 15. Germline V gene data show CDR1 as KGHSH and CDR2 as LQKENI. This CDR3 comprises 19 residues. Here the CDR3 reads CASSRKEASGGASADTQYF. CDR3 DNA sequence: TGTGCCAGCTCACGAAAGGAGGCTAGCGGGGGGGCGAGCGCAGATACGCAGTATTTT.

This chain uses TRBV12-3 or TRBV12-4 with TRBJ1-6; no firm D call. V dropped 1 base and J dropped 9 bases, with 7 bases sitting between them. This CDR3 spans 13 amino acids. The CDR3 DNA is TGTGCCAGCAGTTTAGGAGGAGGTTCACCCCTCCACTTT. Protein: CASSLGGGSPLHF.

The CDR3 DNA reads as TGTGCCTGGACCTGGACTAGCGGCAACACCGGGGAGCTGTTTTTT. It translates to CAWTWTSGNTGELFF. The rearrangement links TRBV30 to TRBJ2-2, with 10 bases fitting TRBD2. The CDR3 totals 15 residues. The trim removed 4 bases at V and 2 bases at J, leaving 4 bases unmatched. The V gene's germline CDR1 is GTSNPN and CDR2 SVGIG (reference sequence).

The V call is TRBV28, the J call TRBJ2-1, with D maybe TRBD1 (6 bases). The CDR3 length is 12 residues. With 9 bases removed from V and 7 bases from J, the gap between germline ends came to 13 bases. CDR1 MDHEN and CDR2 SYDVKM come from the germline V gene. The CDR3 region is CASQGRINEQFF. DNA for the CDR3: TGTGCCAGTCAGGGGCGGATTAATGAGCAGTTCTTC. Full variable domain (outside the CDR3, taken from reference TRBV28 and TRBJ2-1): DVKVTQSSRYLVKRTGEKVFLECVQDMDHENMFWYRQDPGLGLRLIYFSYDVKMKEKGDIPEGYSVSREKKERFSLILESASTNQTSMYLCASQGRINEQFFGPGTRLTVL.

This chain joins TRBV24-1 and TRBJ2-3, with 7 bases lining up with TRBD1. J was trimmed by 5 bases and V by 3 bases; bases with no gene match: 7. The V gene's germline CDR1 is KGHDR and CDR2 SFDVKD. This CDR3 has 15 residues. The CDR3 nucleotides are TGTGCCACCAGTGATACAGGGGTCCGGAGAGATACGCAGTATTTT. It is translated as CATSDTGVRRDTQYF.

The chain couples TRBV9 to TRBJ1-1; D perhaps matches TRBD1 (5 bases). Germline values: CDR1 SGDLS, CDR2 YYNGEE. V was shortened by 3 bases and J by 1 base, with 10 bases between the two germline ends. This CDR3 comprises 14 residues. CDR3 nucleotide sequence: TGTGCCAGCAGCGCGGGGGGGACGAACACTGAAGCTTTCTTT. This encodes CASSAGGTNTEAFF.

The sample holds one count of this clone. This chain joins TRBV9 and TRBJ2-3; no clear D gene. This CDR3 has 12 residues. Germline lookup yields CDR1 SGDLS and CDR2 YYNGEE. Trimming took off 3 bases at V and 5 bases at J, with 7 bases between the two ends. This CDR3 reads CASSAGVDTQYF. The CDR3 DNA is TGTGCCAGCAGCGCCGGAGTAGATACGCAGTATTTT.